This T cell receptor (beta chain) originates from a study of shared clonotypes between healthy human individuals (dated by TCRdb to the early 2020s). Looking at the study overall: The cohort comprised two women and three men aged 18 to 49 years. For each donor, CD4 naive and CD4 memory were each run on three plates, CD8 naive on two plates, and CD8 memory on one plate. To estimate repertoire size and how much clonotype sharing occurs between individuals, the study deeply sequenced the blood TCR repertoires of roughly 5 healthy adults. Libraries were prepared and TCR repertoires were sequenced by different laboratories using diverse techniques, in order to increase sequencing depth and limit assay-specific biases. Between about 0.9 and 8.9 billion PBMCs per donor were obtained by leukapheresis.

With respect to this clone: The antigen it recognizes is unknown. The sample holds no much larger clone one base away, and base qualities are not on file. This same CDR3 is encoded by further DNA sequences in the sample.

CD8 naive samples consisted of CD45RO-negative cells that were positively selected for CCR7, yielding a CD45RA+CCR7+ population without TemRA cells. The donors were healthy, HIV-negative adults with no recently reported acute infections or vaccinations. Every donor was a Caucasian adult residing in Nashville, Tennessee, USA. After blood collection by leukapheresis, PBMCs were isolated using Ficoll-Histopaque density gradient centrifugation and then cryopreserved in the vapor phase of liquid nitrogen. Purity and quantity of every magnetically sorted T cell population were checked by analytical flow cytometry. From each sorted fraction, genomic DNA was isolated and quantified by UV absorbance on a Nanodrop 2000c. Overall study results and their limits: Based on pairwise subsampling, the degree of clonotype sharing among donors was expected to be affected by sequencing depth. Larger estimated clonotype richness was generally found for naive subsets than for memory subsets. Clonotypes shared by all four sorted-subset donors showed higher generation probabilities than non-shared clonotypes. When a handful of donors were compared, the shared fraction of clonotypes was around 4.6% for naive CD4, around 3.6% for naive CD8, more than 2% for memory CD4, and 0.35% to 0.4% for memory CD8. Only blood was sampled, and tissue TCR repertoires likely differ from those in blood. Because the study included a small number of donors, the genetic and exposure-history diversity represented was limited. Rarefaction of sorted-subset datasets indicated incomplete sequencing despite the large sequencing depth.

Using the deep immunoSEQ assay, TCR CDR3 regions were amplified from genomic DNA by multiplex PCR. Genomic DNA extracted from each cell subset was distributed evenly over all wells of several immunoSEQ 96-well plates, and each plate served as one replicate. Each replicate PCR for sorted subsets received about 210 ng genomic DNA, equal to about 30,000 T cell genomes. Purified libraries were quantified with a Qubit 3.0 fluorometer, sized on a Bioanalyzer 2100, and re-quantified with the KAPA Library Quantification kit. A separate single-read 150-cycle Illumina NextSeq 550 flow cell was used to sequence each immunoSEQ 96-well plate. Per the authors' processing: The immunoSEQ output contained only junctional sequences without quality scores, so filtering could not match that applied to full-length reads. To assign V/J genes and CDR3, sequences were annotated using PyIR, a Python wrapper for IgBLAST v1.9, with IMGT germline references. Reads were filtered out if the reads had weak V/J assignments (E-value above 1e-6), no CDR3, stop codons, out-of-frame junctions, or ambiguous translated residues. A V3J clonotype was defined by an identical inferred V gene, J gene, and CDR3 amino acid sequence. To compute the percentage overlap between repertoires, the number of shared unique clonotypes was divided by the size of the smaller repertoire. Three approaches were used to assess repertoire richness: RTK rarefaction, the Chao1 estimator, and Recon v2.1 estimates of unobserved clonotypes. OLGA was used to compute generation probabilities for all TCRbeta clonotypes that the gDNA method yielded from four donors. TCRdb mirrors the immuneACCESS table, restricted to in-frame sequences. Some clones are absent from its copies; in checked studies, under half trace to an unresolved V gene, and the reason for the others is unknown. Clone size and V and J calls were adopted from that table, with D and trimming inferred from the DNA. Counted in this sample were hundreds of thousands of clones; about 92% of them appeared once. Jointly, the top ten make up more than 20% of the sample.

V and J lose 4 bases and 0 bases, and a span of 4 bases separates them. The CDR3 holds 13 amino acids from the cysteine to the phenylalanine. Only the CDR3 part of the read is kept: 39 bases, read in frame from the first base. CDR1 and CDR2 were assigned from the germline V gene as MNHEY and SVGAGI. The sequencing sample was made of naive CD8+ T cells sorted from blood. This specimen's cell subset or site label, per the study, means: CD45RA+CCR7+. The TCR comes from a man in his thirties or forties in good health. The V and J genes are TRBV6-5 and TRBJ2-1; no D gene can be assigned with confidence. The DNA sequence is as follows: TGTGCCAGCAGTTCCAGCTCCTACAATGAGCAGTTCTTC. It codes for CASSSSSYNEQFF.